A selection of T cell receptor beta chains follows, all from one sample in a study of CXCR3-negative and CXCR3-positive naive CD8 T cells. TCRdb reprocessed the 5' RACE reads and reports one entry per CDR3 protein, with no DNA. The listing contains approximately 58,000 distinct CDR3 sequences. Sequencing was performed on naive CXCR3- CD8+ T cells from blood. Every receptor here comes from a human donor in good health. Some clones in this sample may be carry-over from other donors' samples. CDR3s include the opening cysteine and the closing phenylalanine or tryptophan. Fields, in order: J gene, V gene, CDR3 protein.

j_call: TRBJ1-4
v_call: TRBV13
cdr3_aa: CASSLDRGLGENEKLFF

j_call: TRBJ2-7
v_call: TRBV11-2
cdr3_aa: CASMDRVLYEQYF

j_call: TRBJ2-7
v_call: TRBV5-6
cdr3_aa: CASSLGQSSYEQYF

j_call: TRBJ2-6
v_call: TRBV5-6
cdr3_aa: CASSARTGVYRANVLTF

j_call: TRBJ2-7
v_call: TRBV11-2
cdr3_aa: CASSWDTRGEQYF

j_call: TRBJ1-2
v_call: TRBV7-9
cdr3_aa: CASSLPSPEDRVIRYGYTF

j_call: TRBJ1-2
v_call: TRBV4-1
cdr3_aa: CASSHEGPIDGYTF

j_call: TRBJ2-2
v_call: TRBV29-1
cdr3_aa: CSANRDPNTGELFF

j_call: TRBJ2-1
v_call: TRBV20-1
cdr3_aa: CSARDVWGGEQFF

j_call: TRBJ2-3
v_call: TRBV27
cdr3_aa: CASSLYQNADTQYF

j_call: TRBJ2-4
v_call: TRBV14
cdr3_aa: CASSQWVGNIQYF

j_call: TRBJ2-1
v_call: TRBV6-2/TRBV6-3
cdr3_aa: CASSYPVPGGLFRWFF

j_call: TRBJ2-3
v_call: TRBV5-1
cdr3_aa: CASSSSRQATDTQYF

j_call: TRBJ2-1
v_call: TRBV7-2
cdr3_aa: CASSFGDPYNEQFF

j_call: TRBJ2-3
v_call: TRBV5-5
cdr3_aa: CASSLRQGARGTDTQYF

j_call: TRBJ1-2
v_call: TRBV29-1
cdr3_aa: CSPLLGSVQDGYTF

j_call: TRBJ2-6
v_call: TRBV15
cdr3_aa: CATSRETSGANVLTF

j_call: TRBJ2-2
v_call: TRBV5-6
cdr3_aa: CASSPPGQGLTGELFF

j_call: TRBJ2-5
v_call: TRBV7-9
cdr3_aa: CASSPARETQYF

j_call: TRBJ1-4
v_call: TRBV21-1
cdr3_aa: CASTPDGQLFF

j_call: TRBJ1-2
v_call: TRBV7-6
cdr3_aa: CASSEGQGVSYGYTF

j_call: TRBJ2-1
v_call: TRBV7-9
cdr3_aa: CASSVDRDRYNEQFF

j_call: TRBJ1-4
v_call: TRBV12-3/TRBV12-4
cdr3_aa: CASTARGEKLFF

j_call: TRBJ2-1
v_call: TRBV7-8
cdr3_aa: CASSLRAGGSYNEQFF

j_call: TRBJ2-5
v_call: TRBV19
cdr3_aa: CASQTGPHQETQYF

j_call: TRBJ2-7
v_call: TRBV5-1
cdr3_aa: CASSLAWSDGGSYEQYF

j_call: TRBJ2-3
v_call: TRBV7-2
cdr3_aa: CASSPMGLAGALDTQYF

j_call: TRBJ2-3
v_call: TRBV7-6
cdr3_aa: CASSFGGGITDTQYF

j_call: TRBJ1-1
v_call: TRBV7-9
cdr3_aa: CASSLQGEAFF